This T cell receptor beta chain came from a study of T cells after yellow fever vaccination. Study observations and caveats: Post-booster repertoires again held most primary-vaccination clones (roughly 95% CD4, roughly 90% CD8).

In making TCR cDNA, 5'RACE template switching added a universal primer site and UMIs to it. Via MiXCR, TCRdb re-called the 5' RACE reads, giving one row per CDR3 protein. The sample lists roughly 150,000 distinct CDR3 sequences, about 8% occurring once. The CDR3 covers 13 residues. V was trimmed by 5 bases and J by 10 bases, leaving 18 bases between them. In germline, CDR1 is DFQATT, CDR2 SNEGSKA (reference sequence). Worth noting for this clonotype: Its antigen is not known.

This sequence was found in a man between 25 and 39 years old who received the YFV17D yellow fever vaccine. The material sequenced was CD4+ T cells sorted from PBMCs, taken 5 days after the yellow fever booster vaccination. The chain has TRBV20-1 and TRBJ2-1, with D tentatively TRBD2 (5 bases). The CDR3 region is CSAQATRSREQFF. The CDR3 coding sequence is TGCAGTGCTCAAGCCACTAGATCCCGGGAGCAGTTCTTC.